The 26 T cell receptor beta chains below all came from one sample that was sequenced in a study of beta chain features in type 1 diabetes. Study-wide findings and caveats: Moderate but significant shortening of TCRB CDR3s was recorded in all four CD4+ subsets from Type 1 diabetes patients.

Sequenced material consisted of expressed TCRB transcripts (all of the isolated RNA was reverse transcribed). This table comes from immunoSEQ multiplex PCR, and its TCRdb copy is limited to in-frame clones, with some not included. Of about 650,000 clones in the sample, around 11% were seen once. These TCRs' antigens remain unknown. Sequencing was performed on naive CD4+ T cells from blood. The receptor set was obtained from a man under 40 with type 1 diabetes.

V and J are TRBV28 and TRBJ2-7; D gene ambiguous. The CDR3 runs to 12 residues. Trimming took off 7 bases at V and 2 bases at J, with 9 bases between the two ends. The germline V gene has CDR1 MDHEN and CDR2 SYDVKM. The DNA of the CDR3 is TGTGCCAGCACGACTGGGCCCTACGAGCAGTACTTC. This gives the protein CASTTGPYEQYF. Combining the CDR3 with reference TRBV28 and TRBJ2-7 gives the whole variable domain DVKVTQSSRYLVKRTGEKVFLECVQDMDHENMFWYRQDPGLGLRLIYFSYDVKMKEKGDIPEGYSVSREKKERFSLILESASTNQTSMYLCASTTGPYEQYFGPGTRLTVT.

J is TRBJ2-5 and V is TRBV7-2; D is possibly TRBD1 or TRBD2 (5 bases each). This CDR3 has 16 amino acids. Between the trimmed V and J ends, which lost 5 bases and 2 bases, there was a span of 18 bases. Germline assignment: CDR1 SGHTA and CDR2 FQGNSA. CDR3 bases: TGTGCCAGCAGCGACCTTCGAGGGGCGACACAAGAGACCCAGTACTTC. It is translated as CASSDLRGATQETQYF.

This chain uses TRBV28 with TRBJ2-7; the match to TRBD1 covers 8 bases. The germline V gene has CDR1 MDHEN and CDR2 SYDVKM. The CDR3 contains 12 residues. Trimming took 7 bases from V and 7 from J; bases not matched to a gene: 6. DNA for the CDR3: TGTGCCAGCACCGTAACAGGGGGGGAGCAGTACTTC. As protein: CASTVTGGEQYF.

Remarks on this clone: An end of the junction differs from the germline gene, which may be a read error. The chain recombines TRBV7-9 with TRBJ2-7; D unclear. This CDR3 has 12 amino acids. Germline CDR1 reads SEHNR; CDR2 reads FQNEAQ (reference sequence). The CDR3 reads CASSSNSFNPSF. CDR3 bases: TGTGCCAGCAGCTCCAACTCCTTTAACCCATCCTTC.

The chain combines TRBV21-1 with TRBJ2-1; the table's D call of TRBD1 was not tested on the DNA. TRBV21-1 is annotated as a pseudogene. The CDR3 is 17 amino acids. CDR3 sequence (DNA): TGTGCCAGCAGGTTTCCGTCCAGGACAGGATTATACAATGAGCAGTTCTTC. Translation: CASRFPSRTGLYNEQFF.

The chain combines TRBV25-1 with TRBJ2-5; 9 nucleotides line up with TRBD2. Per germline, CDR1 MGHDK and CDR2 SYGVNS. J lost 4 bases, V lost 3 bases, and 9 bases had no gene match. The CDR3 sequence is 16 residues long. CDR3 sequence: CASSEIGIAGVETQYF. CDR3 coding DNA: TGTGCCAGCAGTGAGATTGGAATAGCGGGGGTAGAGACCCAGTACTTC.

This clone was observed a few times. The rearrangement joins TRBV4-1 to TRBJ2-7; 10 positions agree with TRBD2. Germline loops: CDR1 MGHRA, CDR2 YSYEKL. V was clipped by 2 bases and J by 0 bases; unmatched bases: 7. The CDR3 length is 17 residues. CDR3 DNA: TGCGCCAGCAGCCAATGGGCCGGGACTAGCGACTCCTACGAGCAGTACTTC. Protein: CASSQWAGTSDSYEQYF.

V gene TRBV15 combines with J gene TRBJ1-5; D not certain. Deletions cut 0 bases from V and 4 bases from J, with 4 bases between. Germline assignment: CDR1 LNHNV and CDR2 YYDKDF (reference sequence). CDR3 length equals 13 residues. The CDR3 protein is CATSRDMNQPQHF. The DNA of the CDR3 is TGTGCCACCAGCAGAGACATGAATCAGCCCCAGCATTTT.

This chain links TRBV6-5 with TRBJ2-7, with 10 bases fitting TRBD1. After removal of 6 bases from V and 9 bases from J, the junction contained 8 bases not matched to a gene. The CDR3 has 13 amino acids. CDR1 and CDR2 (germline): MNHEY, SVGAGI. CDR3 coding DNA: TGTGCCAGCAGGAGACAGGGGGCTGAAGGGCAGTACTTC. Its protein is CASRRQGAEGQYF.

The CDR3 is CASSPSTANEKLFF. CDR3 coding DNA: TGTGCCAGTTCACCCTCCACCGCTAATGAAAAACTGTTTTTT. J is TRBJ1-4 and V is TRBV25-1; D not certain. The V gene lost 9 bases and the J gene lost 3 bases, with 14 bases spanning the gap. The length of the CDR3 is 14 residues. Germline V gene sequence: CDR1 MGHDK, CDR2 SYGVNS.

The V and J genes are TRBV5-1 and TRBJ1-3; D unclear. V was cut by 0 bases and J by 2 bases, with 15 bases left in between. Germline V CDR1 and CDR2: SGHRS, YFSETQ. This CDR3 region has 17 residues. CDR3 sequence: CASSLAGLRITGNTIYF. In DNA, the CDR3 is TGCGCCAGCAGCTTGGCTGGGCTTCGGATCACTGGAAACACCATATATTTT.

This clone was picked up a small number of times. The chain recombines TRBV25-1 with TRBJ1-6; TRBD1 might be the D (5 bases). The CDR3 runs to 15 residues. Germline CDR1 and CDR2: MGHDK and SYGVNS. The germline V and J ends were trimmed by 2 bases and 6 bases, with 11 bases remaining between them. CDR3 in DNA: TGTGCCAGCAGTGAAGGGGGACGGAGTAATTCACCCCTCCACTTT. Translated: CASSEGGRSNSPLHF.

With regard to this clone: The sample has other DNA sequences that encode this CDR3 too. CDR3 sequence reads: CASRGDEYNEQFF. CDR3 nucleotide sequence: TGTGCCAGCAGGGGGGATGAATACAATGAGCAGTTCTTC. The rearrangement uses TRBV2 and TRBJ2-1; D may correspond to TRBD1 or TRBD2 (5 bases each). V was cut by 6 bases and J by 4 bases, with 10 bases left in between. From germline, CDR1 is SNHLY and CDR2 FYNNEI. The CDR3 is 13 amino acids.

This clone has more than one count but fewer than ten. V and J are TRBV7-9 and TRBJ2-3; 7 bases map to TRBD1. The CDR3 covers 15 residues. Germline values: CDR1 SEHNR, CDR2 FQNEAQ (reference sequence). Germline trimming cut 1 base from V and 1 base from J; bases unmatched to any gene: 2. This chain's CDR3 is CASSLGQGGTDTQYF. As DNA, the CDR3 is TGTGCCAGCAGCTTAGGACAGGGAGGCACAGATACGCAGTATTTT.

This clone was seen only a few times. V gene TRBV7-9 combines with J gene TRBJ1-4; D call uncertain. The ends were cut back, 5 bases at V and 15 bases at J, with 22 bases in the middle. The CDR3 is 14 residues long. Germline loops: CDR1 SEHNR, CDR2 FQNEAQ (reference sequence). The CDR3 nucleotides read TGTGCCAGCAGCCTATACCCGGCGATTCCCCAGGTGTTTTTT. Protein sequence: CASSLYPAIPQVFF.

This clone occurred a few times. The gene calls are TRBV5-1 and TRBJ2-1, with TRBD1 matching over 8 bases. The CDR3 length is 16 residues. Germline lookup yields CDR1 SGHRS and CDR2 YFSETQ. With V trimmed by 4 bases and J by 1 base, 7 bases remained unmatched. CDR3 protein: CASSKQDRASYNEQFF. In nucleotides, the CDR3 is TGCGCCAGCAGCAAACAGGACAGGGCTTCCTACAATGAGCAGTTCTTC.

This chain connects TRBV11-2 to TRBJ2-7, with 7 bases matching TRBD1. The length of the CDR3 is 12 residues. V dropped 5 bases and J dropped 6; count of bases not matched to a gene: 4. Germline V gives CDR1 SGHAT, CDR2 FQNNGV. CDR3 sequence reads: CASSPTGVEQYF. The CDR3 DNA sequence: TGTGCCAGCAGCCCAACAGGGGTCGAGCAGTACTTC.

In DNA form, the CDR3 reads TGTGCCAGCAGCTCCGGGACAGCTAATGAAAAACTGTTTTTT. Residues: CASSSGTANEKLFF. The rearrangement uses TRBV28 and TRBJ1-4, with 7 positions matching TRBD1. The V gene end was trimmed by 6 bases and the J gene end by 3 bases; junction bases not matched to a gene: 4. The CDR3 covers 14 residues. The germline V gene encodes CDR1 MDHEN and CDR2 SYDVKM.

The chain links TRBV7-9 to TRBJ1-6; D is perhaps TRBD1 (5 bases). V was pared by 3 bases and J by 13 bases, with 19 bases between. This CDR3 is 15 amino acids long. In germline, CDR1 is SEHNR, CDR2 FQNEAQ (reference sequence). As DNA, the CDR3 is TGTGCCAGCAGCTTCCCCGGGACGGGCGCGTCGCCCCTCCACTTT. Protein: CASSFPGTGASPLHF.

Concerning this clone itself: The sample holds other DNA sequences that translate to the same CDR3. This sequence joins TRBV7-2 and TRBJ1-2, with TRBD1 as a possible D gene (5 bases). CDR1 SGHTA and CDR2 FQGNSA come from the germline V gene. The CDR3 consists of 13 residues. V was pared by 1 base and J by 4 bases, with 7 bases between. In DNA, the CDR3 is TGTGCCAGCAGCTTAGGCCAGGGCTATGGCTACACCTTC. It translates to CASSLGQGYGYTF.

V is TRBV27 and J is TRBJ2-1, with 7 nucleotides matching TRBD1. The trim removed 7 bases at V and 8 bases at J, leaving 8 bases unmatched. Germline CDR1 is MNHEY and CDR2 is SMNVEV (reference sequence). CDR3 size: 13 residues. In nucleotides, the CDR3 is TGTGCCAGCATTTCAGAACAGGGGCATGAGCAGTTCTTC. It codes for CASISEQGHEQFF.

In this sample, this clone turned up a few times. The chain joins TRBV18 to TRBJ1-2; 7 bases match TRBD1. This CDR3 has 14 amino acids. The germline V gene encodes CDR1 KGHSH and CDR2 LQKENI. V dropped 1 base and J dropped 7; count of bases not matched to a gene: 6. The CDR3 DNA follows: TGTGCCAGCTCACCACGGGAGGGGGCAGGTGGCTACACCTTC. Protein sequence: CASSPREGAGGYTF.

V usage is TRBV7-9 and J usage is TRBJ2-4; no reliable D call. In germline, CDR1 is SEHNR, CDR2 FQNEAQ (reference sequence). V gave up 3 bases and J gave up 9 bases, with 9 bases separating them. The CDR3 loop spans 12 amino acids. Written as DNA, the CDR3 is TGTGCCAGCAGCTTTTCCGTGAGCATTCAGTACTTC. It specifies CASSFSVSIQYF.

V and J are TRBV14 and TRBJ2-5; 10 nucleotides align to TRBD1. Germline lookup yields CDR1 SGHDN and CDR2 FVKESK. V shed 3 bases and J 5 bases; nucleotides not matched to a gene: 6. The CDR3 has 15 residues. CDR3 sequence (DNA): TGTGCCAGCAGCCAGTCCGGGACAGGGGACGAGACCCAGTACTTC. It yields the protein CASSQSGTGDETQYF.

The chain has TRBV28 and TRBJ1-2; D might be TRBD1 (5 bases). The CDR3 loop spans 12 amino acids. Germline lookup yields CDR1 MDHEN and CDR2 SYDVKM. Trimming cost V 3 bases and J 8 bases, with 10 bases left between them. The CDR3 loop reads CASSFRVRGYTF. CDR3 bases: TGTGCCAGCAGTTTCAGGGTACGGGGCTACACCTTC.

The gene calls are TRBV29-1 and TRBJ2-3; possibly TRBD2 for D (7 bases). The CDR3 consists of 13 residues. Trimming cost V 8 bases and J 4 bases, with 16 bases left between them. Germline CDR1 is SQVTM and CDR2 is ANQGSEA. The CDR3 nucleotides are TGCAGCACAAAACGGGGGGCGGCAGATACGCAGTATTTT. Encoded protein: CSTKRGAADTQYF.